This T cell receptor (beta chain) was sequenced in a study of blood T cell repertoires in COVID-19. About the study: There were acute and convalescent COVID-19 samples, and they came from the United States, Italy and Spain.

Cohorts were determined from participant-reported clinical history. Exposed study participants had met a COVID-19 case within 2 weeks before entry. Authors' methods: Counts of nucleated cells, estimated from reference gene primer amplification, were obtained. The table came from immunoSEQ multiplex PCR; TCRdb's copy has only in-frame clones and leaves some out. The D gene and trimming were derived from the DNA, and the V and J assignments and clone size from that table. Of roughly 250,000 clones in the sample, 75% to 90% were seen once. V lost 6 bases and J lost 0, with 13 bases in between. Germline V gene lookup returns CDR1 SGHRS and CDR2 YFSETQ. This CDR3 has 14 residues.

This chain joins TRBV5-1 and TRBJ2-7; D perhaps matches TRBD2 (7 bases). Sequenced: PBMCs or T cells enriched from blood (not recorded which). This sequence was found in a man between 50 and 59 years old who had been exposed to COVID-19. The CDR3 region is CASTGRGDSYEQYF. The DNA for the CDR3 is TGCGCCAGCACGGGGAGGGGGGACTCCTACGAGCAGTACTTC. Drawing the rest from reference TRBV5-1 and TRBJ2-7, the complete variable domain is KAGVTQTPRYLIKTRGQQVTLSCSPISGHRSVSWYQQTPGQGLQFLFEYFSETQRNKGNFPGRFSGRQFSNSRSEMNVSTLELGDSALYLCASTGRGDSYEQYFGPGTRLTVT.